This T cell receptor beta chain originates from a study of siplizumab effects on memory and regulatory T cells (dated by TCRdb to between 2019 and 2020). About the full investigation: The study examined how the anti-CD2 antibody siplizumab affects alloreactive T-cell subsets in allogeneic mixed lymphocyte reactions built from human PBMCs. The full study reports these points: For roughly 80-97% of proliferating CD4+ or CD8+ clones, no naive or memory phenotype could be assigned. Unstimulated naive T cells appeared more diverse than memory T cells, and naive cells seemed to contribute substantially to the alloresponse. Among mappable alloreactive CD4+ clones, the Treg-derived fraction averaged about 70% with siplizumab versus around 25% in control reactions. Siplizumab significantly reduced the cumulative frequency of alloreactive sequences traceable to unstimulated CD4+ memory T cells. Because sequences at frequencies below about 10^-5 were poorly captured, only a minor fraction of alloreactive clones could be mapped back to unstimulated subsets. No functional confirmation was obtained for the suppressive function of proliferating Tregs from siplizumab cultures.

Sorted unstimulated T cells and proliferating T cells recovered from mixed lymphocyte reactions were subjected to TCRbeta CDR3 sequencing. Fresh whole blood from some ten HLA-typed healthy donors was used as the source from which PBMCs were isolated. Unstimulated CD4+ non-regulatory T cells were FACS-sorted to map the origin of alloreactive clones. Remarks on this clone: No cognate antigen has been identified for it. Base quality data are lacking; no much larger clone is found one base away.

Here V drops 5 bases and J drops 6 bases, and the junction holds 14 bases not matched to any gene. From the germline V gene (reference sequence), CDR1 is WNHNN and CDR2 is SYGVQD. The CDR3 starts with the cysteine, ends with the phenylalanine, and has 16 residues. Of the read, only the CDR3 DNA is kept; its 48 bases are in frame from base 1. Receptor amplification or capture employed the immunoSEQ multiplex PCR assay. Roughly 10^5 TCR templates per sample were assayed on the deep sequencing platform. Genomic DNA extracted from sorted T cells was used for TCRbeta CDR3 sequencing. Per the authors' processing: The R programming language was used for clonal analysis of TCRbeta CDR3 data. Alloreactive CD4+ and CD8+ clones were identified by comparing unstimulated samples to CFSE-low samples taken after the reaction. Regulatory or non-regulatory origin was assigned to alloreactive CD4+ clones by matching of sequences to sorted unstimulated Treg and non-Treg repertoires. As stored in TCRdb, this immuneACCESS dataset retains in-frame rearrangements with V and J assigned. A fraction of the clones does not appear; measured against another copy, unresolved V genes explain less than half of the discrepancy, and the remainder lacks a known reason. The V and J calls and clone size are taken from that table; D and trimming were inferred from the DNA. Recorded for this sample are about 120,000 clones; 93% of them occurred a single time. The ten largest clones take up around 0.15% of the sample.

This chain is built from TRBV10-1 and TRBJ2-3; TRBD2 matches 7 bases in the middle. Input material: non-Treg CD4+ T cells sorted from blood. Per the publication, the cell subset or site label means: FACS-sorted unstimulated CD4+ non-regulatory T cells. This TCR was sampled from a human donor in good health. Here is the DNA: TGCGCCAGCAGTTCACAAGCGGGGAGCCCTCAGGATACGCAGTATTTT. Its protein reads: CASSSQAGSPQDTQYF.